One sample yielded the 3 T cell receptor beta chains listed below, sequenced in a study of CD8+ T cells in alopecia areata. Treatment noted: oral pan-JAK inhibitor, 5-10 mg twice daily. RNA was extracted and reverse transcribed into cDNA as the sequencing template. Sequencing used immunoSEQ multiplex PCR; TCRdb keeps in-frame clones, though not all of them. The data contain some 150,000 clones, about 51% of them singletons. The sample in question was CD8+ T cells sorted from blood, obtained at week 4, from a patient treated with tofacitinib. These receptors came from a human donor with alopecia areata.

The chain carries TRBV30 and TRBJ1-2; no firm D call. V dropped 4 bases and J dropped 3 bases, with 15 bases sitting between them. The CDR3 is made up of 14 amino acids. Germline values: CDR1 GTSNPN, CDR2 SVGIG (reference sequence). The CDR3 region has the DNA TGTGCCTGGATGATCGAGGCAGAAGACTATGGCTACACCTTC. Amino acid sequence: CAWMIEAEDYGYTF. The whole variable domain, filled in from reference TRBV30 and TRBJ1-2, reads SQTIHQWPATLVQPVGSPLSLECTVEGTSNPNLYWYRQAAGRGLQLLFYSVGIGQISSEVPQNLSASRPQDRQFILSSKKLLLSDSGFYLCAWMIEAEDYGYTFGSGTRLTVV.

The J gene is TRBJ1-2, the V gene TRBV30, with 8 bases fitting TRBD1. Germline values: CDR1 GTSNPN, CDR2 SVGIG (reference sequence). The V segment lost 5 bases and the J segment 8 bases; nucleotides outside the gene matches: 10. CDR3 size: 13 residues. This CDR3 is CAWHLTGDWGYTF. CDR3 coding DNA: TGTGCCTGGCATTTGACAGGGGATTGGGGCTACACCTTC.

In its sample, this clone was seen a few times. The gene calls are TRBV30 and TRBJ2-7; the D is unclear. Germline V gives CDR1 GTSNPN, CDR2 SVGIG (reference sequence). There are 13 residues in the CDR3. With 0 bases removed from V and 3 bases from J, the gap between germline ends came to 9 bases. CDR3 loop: CAWSVGPRYEQYF. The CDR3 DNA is TGTGCCTGGAGTGTTGGCCCCCGCTACGAGCAGTACTTC.